These 8 T cell receptor beta chains were all obtained from the same sample, sequenced in a study of T cell responses to AZD1222 COVID-19 vaccine. TCRdb's table, derived via immunoSEQ multiplex PCR, lists solely in-frame clones and lacks some. The repertoire consists of 160,000 or so clones, with 88% occurring once and the leading ten covering roughly 5.5%. This specimen was peripheral blood, taken on day 0 of AZD1222 vaccination. All receptors come from an adult in good health.

The chain has TRBV5-1 and TRBJ2-7, with TRBD1 matching over 7 bases. The ends lost 0 bases at V and 5 bases at J; junction bases unmatched: 5. Germline assignment: CDR1 SGHRS and CDR2 YFSETQ. The CDR3 spans 14 residues. The CDR3 region has the DNA TGCGCCAGCAGCTTGGGACAGGGTCAGGACGAGCAGTACTTC. It yields the protein CASSLGQGQDEQYF.

The chain uses TRBV27 and TRBJ2-2, with D possibly being TRBD2 (5 bases). CDR1 and CDR2 (germline): MNHEY, SMNVEV (reference sequence). There are 14 residues in the CDR3. Trimming took off 6 bases at V and 4 bases at J, with 12 bases between the two ends. The CDR3 loop reads CASRGTAVTGELFF. DNA of the CDR3: TGTGCCAGCAGAGGAACAGCGGTCACCGGGGAGCTGTTTTTT.

V usage is TRBV20-1 and J usage is TRBJ2-7, with 11 bases that match TRBD2. Germline V gives CDR1 DFQATT, CDR2 SNEGSKA (reference sequence). This CDR3 is built from 15 residues. After removal of 3 bases from V and 4 bases from J, the junction contained 8 bases not matched to a gene. The CDR3 DNA is TGCAGTGCTAGTCGCACTAGCGGGAGTAGTTACGAGCAGTACTTC. Translation: CSASRTSGSSYEQYF.

The CDR3 DNA is TGTGCCAGCACCCCAGGGGTACGTGGGAACACTGAAGCTTTCTTT. Translated: CASTPGVRGNTEAFF. The rearrangement uses TRBV7-8 and TRBJ1-1; TRBD1 is a possible D gene (6 bases). Trimming removed 7 bases from V and 1 base from J, with 16 bases in between. The CDR3 consists of 15 residues. Germline lookup yields CDR1 SGHVS and CDR2 FQNEAQ. The full variable domain, with the rest looked up from reference TRBV7-8 and TRBJ1-1, is GAGVSQSPRYKVAKRGQDVALRCDPISGHVSLFWYQQALGQGPEFLTYFQNEAQLDKSGLPSDRFFAERPEGSVSTLKIQRTQQEDSAVYLCASTPGVRGNTEAFFGQGTRLTVV.

J is TRBJ2-7 and V is TRBV7-8, with 12 bases aligning to TRBD2. Trimming removed 1 base from V and 1 base from J; junction bases left unmatched: 2. Per germline, CDR1 SGHVS and CDR2 FQNEAQ. The CDR3 totals 16 residues. The CDR3 sequence is CASSLELAGGSYEQYF. The DNA for the CDR3 is TGTGCCAGCAGCTTAGAACTAGCGGGAGGTTCCTACGAGCAGTACTTC.

This clone was seen a few times. This chain connects TRBV4-2 to TRBJ2-7, with D unclear. The CDR3 loop spans 13 amino acids. V lost 4 bases and J 2 bases, leaving 9 bases between the germline ends. Germline-derived CDR1 and CDR2 are LGHNA and YNFKEQ. CDR3 coding DNA: TGTGCCAGCAGCCCGCACCCCCCCTACGAGCAGTACTTC. It translates to CASSPHPPYEQYF.

The chain carries TRBV15 and TRBJ2-2; possibly TRBD1 for D (6 bases). CDR3 length: 15 amino acids. V lost 2 bases and J lost 3, with 10 bases in between. Germline loops: CDR1 LNHNV, CDR2 YYDKDF (reference sequence). CDR3 residues: CATSRKRTDTGELFF. The DNA of the CDR3 is TGTGCCACCAGCAGAAAGAGGACAGACACCGGGGAGCTGTTTTTT.

J is TRBJ1-1 and V is TRBV6-5, with TRBD1 matching 10 bases. V dropped 4 bases and J dropped 1; count of bases not matched to a gene: 6. The CDR3 sequence is 16 residues long. Germline V gene data show CDR1 as MNHEY and CDR2 as SVGAGI. Here the CDR3 DNA reads TGTGCCAGCAGTTCCCACCGGACAGGGGGGAACACTGAAGCTTTCTTT. This sequence encodes CASSSHRTGGNTEAFF.